These 20 T cell receptor beta chains share one sample of origin, sequenced in a study of somatic mutations in cytotoxic T cells in rheumatoid arthritis. Profiled with immunoSEQ multiplex PCR; TCRdb holds only in-frame clones, not every one. The sample contains about 17,000 clones, approximately 69% of which appear only once. Specimen: CD8+ T cells sorted from blood. These receptors were taken from a man in his 60s in good health.

The chain carries TRBV4-2 and TRBJ2-7, with TRBD1 identical over 9 bases. Per germline, CDR1 LGHNA and CDR2 YNFKEQ. The CDR3 runs to 15 residues. The V and J ends lost 5 bases and 7 bases, in that order; junction bases with no gene match: 12. The chain's CDR3 is CASSRGQGAEEEQYF. CDR3 sequence (DNA): TGTGCCAGCAGCAGGGGACAGGGCGCTGAGGAAGAGCAGTACTTC.

The rearrangement links TRBV4-3 to TRBJ1-4, with 8 bases that match TRBD1. Trimming took 0 bases from V and 7 from J; bases not matched to a gene: 10. The CDR3 consists of 17 residues. CDR1 is LGHNA, CDR2 YSLEER, per germline. The CDR3 nucleotides read TGCGCCAGCAGCCAAGATGGGGGCAGGGGGCTGGCTGAAAAACTGTTTTTT. Translation: CASSQDGGRGLAEKLFF.

DNA of the CDR3: TGTGCCAGCAGCCCCCGAGGACAGGCGGAATACAATGAGCAGTTCTTC. Translation gives CASSPRGQAEYNEQFF. This chain connects TRBV7-9 to TRBJ2-1; TRBD1 aligns across 7 bases. CDR3 length: 16 residues. J gave up 4 bases and V 5 bases, and 11 bases lay outside the gene matches. Per the germline V gene, CDR1 is SEHNR and CDR2 is FQNEAQ (reference sequence).

The J gene is TRBJ2-2, the V gene TRBV11-2, with D hard to call. Trimming stripped 5 bases from V and 6 bases from J, with 4 bases between. The length of the CDR3 is 11 residues. CDR1 is SGHAT and CDR2 is FQNNGV in the germline V gene. CDR3 in DNA: TGTGCCAGCAGCCCCGCCGGGGAGCTGTTTTTT. Protein: CASSPAGELFF.

By frequency in the sample, this clone is medium-sized. This chain joins TRBV11-2 and TRBJ2-7; 12 bases align to TRBD2. From germline, CDR1 is SGHAT and CDR2 FQNNGV. The CDR3 extends over 17 amino acids. V lost 5 bases to trimming and J lost 6 bases; unmatched junction nucleotides: 14. The CDR3 DNA sequence: TGTGCCAGCAGCCTAGGGACTAGCGGGCATATGGTCGGCGAGCAGTACTTC. It yields the protein CASSLGTSGHMVGEQYF.

In this sample, this clone turned up a few times. The CDR3 loop is CASGVAGERYEQYF. The CDR3 DNA reads as TGTGCCAGCGGAGTAGCGGGAGAGAGGTACGAGCAGTACTTC. V usage is TRBV11-2 and J usage is TRBJ2-7, with 9 bases identical to TRBD2. This CDR3 region has 14 residues. Trimming removed 8 bases from V and 4 bases from J; junction bases left unmatched: 9. In germline, CDR1 is SGHAT, CDR2 FQNNGV.

The chain employs TRBV11-1 and TRBJ2-2; 8 bases agree with TRBD2. The CDR3 is made up of 16 amino acids. The germline V gene has CDR1 SGHAT and CDR2 FQDESV (reference sequence). The V segment lost 3 bases and the J segment 6 bases; nucleotides outside the gene matches: 9. The CDR3 sequence: CASSFGSGVWSGELFF. The CDR3 DNA reads TGTGCCAGCAGCTTCGGTAGCGGGGTCTGGTCCGGGGAGCTGTTTTTT.

The chain recombines TRBV2 with TRBJ2-7, with unresolved D. Looked up from germline, CDR1 is SNHLY and CDR2 is FYNNEI. V lost 4 bases to trimming and J lost 7 bases, with 11 bases between them. This CDR3 contains 12 residues. CDR3 region: CASSVVVREQYF. CDR3 coding DNA: TGTGCCAGCAGTGTCGTGGTGAGAGAGCAGTACTTC.

This chain links TRBV13 with TRBJ2-7; perhaps TRBD2 as D (5 bases). The germline V gene encodes CDR1 PRHDT and CDR2 FYEKMQ (reference sequence). Trimming took off 5 bases at V and 7 bases at J, with 12 bases between the two ends. This CDR3 comprises 12 residues. CDR3 nucleotides: TGTGCCAGCAGCCAAGACGGCGGGGAGCAGTACTTC. Its protein is CASSQDGGEQYF.

J is TRBJ1-2 and V is TRBV27; 8 bases map to TRBD1. In germline, CDR1 is MNHEY, CDR2 SMNVEV (reference sequence). Unmatched junction bases numbered 4, after V lost 0 bases and J lost 4 bases. This CDR3 has 15 amino acids. The CDR3 DNA is TGTGCCAGCAGTTTATCCTGGGACAGGCTCTATGGCTACACCTTC. Protein: CASSLSWDRLYGYTF.

In this sample, this clone turned up once. The chain employs TRBV27 and TRBJ1-2; 7 bases fit TRBD1. Germline V gene data show CDR1 as MNHEY and CDR2 as SMNVEV (reference sequence). CDR3 length: 14 amino acids. The V segment lost 4 bases and the J segment 7 bases; nucleotides outside the gene matches: 9. The CDR3 DNA is TGTGCCAGCAGTTCTGCAGGGGGGTTAGCTGGCTACACCTTC. Protein: CASSSAGGLAGYTF.

CDR3 loop: CASSYGQGSTDTQYF. As DNA, the CDR3 is TGTGCCAGCAGTTACGGGCAGGGAAGCACAGATACGCAGTATTTT. V gene TRBV6-5 combines with J gene TRBJ2-3; TRBD1 is a possible D gene (5 bases). V lost 2 bases and J 0 bases, leaving 9 bases between the germline ends. The CDR3 covers 15 residues. The V gene's germline CDR1 is MNHEY and CDR2 SVGAGI.

Sample share makes this clone medium-sized. The J gene is TRBJ2-7, the V gene TRBV19; the match to TRBD2 covers 13 bases. Germline CDR1 and CDR2: LNHDA and SQIVND (reference sequence). V dropped 4 bases and J dropped 1; count of bases not matched to a gene: 1. The CDR3 contains 15 residues. In DNA form, the CDR3 reads TGTGCCAGTAGTAGGACTAGCGGGAGATCCTACGAGCAGTACTTC. Its translation: CASSRTSGRSYEQYF.

The V and J genes are TRBV6-5 and TRBJ2-7; no reliable D call. Germline V CDR1 and CDR2: MNHEY, SVGAGI. V was pared by 1 base and J by 1 base, with 8 bases between. The CDR3 has 14 residues. The CDR3 DNA sequence: TGTGCCAGCAGTTACTTGGCGGATTCCTACGAGCAGTACTTC. Protein product: CASSYLADSYEQYF.

This clone was seen a few times. The chain is built from TRBV29-1 and TRBJ1-4; 8 bases map to TRBD1. Germline V gene lookup returns CDR1 SQVTM and CDR2 ANQGSEA. With V trimmed by 4 bases and J by 5 bases, 0 bases remained unmatched. The CDR3 loop spans 12 amino acids. The CDR3 DNA sequence: TGCAGCGTTGGGACAGGGAATGAAAAACTGTTTTTT. This encodes CSVGTGNEKLFF.

V and J are TRBV11-2 and TRBJ2-2; the match to TRBD1 covers 8 bases. Germline V lookup: CDR1 SGHAT, CDR2 FQNNGV. The length of the CDR3 is 14 residues. With 2 bases clipped from V and 4 bases from J, the junction kept 0 bases outside the gene matches. This chain's CDR3 is CASSLQGATGELFF. In DNA form, the CDR3 reads TGTGCCAGCAGCTTACAGGGGGCCACCGGGGAGCTGTTTTTT.

The chain couples TRBV6-5 to TRBJ2-5; D not certain. The end of the DNA fits TRBJ2-7 better, so the J call may be wrong. Germline CDR1 MNHEY, CDR2 SVGAGI. The CDR3 runs 11 residues. Here the CDR3 DNA reads TGTGCCAGCAGTTACTCGTCCGAGCAGTACTTC. Translated: CASSYSSEQYF.

This chain uses TRBV13 with TRBJ2-1; TRBD2 matches at 10 bases. Germline assignment: CDR1 PRHDT and CDR2 FYEKMQ (reference sequence). The CDR3 is made up of 15 amino acids. V was pared by 1 base and J by 8 bases, with 5 bases of the junction left unmatched. The CDR3 sequence: CASSLEAGGRDEQFF. The CDR3 DNA reads TGTGCCAGCAGCTTAGAAGCGGGAGGGCGCGATGAGCAGTTCTTC.

This clone was recorded once. The chain joins TRBV27 to TRBJ2-1; D is possibly TRBD2 (5 bases). The length of the CDR3 is 15 residues. Germline V gives CDR1 MNHEY, CDR2 SMNVEV (reference sequence). V lost 5 bases to trimming and J lost 4 bases, with 15 bases between them. CDR3 bases: TGTGCCAGCAGTGCTCTCGGGGAATTTTACAATGAGCAGTTCTTC. Translation gives CASSALGEFYNEQFF.

This clone was observed a few times. This rearrangement joins TRBV5-4 to TRBJ1-1, with D unresolved. This CDR3 is 16 amino acids long. The V and J ends lost 0 bases and 3 bases respectively, with 15 bases between them. Germline values: CDR1 SGHNT, CDR2 YYREEE (reference sequence). The CDR3, as DNA: TGTGCCAGCAGCTTGGGGTGGGGAGAGTTGGACACTGAAGCTTTCTTT. Translating gives CASSLGWGELDTEAFF.